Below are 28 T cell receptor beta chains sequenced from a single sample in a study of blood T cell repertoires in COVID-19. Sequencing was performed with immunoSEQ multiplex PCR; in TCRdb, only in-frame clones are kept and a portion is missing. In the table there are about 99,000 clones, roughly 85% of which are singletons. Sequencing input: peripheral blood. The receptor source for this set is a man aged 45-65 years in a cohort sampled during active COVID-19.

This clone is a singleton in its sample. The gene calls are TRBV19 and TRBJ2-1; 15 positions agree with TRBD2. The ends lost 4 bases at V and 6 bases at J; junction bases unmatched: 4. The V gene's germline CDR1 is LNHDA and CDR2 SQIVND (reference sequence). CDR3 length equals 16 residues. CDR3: CASSRGLAGGLNEQFF. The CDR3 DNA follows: TGTGCCAGTAGTAGGGGACTAGCGGGGGGCCTCAATGAGCAGTTCTTC.

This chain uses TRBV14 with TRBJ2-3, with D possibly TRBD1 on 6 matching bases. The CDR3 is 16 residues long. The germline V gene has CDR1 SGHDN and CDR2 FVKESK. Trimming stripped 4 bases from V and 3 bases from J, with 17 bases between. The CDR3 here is CASSPYNRDGTDTQYF. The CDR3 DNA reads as TGTGCCAGCAGCCCCTATAACAGGGATGGGACAGATACGCAGTATTTT.

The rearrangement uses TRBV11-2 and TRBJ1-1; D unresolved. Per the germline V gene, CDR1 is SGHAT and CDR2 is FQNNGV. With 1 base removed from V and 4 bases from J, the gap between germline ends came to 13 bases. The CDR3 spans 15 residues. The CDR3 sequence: CASSLARGQSTEAFF. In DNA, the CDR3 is TGTGCCAGCAGCTTAGCTCGGGGTCAGAGCACTGAAGCTTTCTTT.

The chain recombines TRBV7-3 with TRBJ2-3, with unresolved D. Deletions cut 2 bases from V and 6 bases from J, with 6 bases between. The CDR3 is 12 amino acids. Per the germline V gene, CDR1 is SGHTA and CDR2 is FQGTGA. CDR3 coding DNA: TGTGCCAGCAGCTTAGGGCTGGATACGCAGTATTTT. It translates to CASSLGLDTQYF.

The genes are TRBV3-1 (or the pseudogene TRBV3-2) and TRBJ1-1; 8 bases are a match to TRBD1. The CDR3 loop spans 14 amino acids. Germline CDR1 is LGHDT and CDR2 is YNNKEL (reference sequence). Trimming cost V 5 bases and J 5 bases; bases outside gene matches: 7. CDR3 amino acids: CASSTRQGSTEAFF. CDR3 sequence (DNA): TGTGCCAGCAGCACCCGACAGGGGTCGACTGAAGCTTTCTTT.

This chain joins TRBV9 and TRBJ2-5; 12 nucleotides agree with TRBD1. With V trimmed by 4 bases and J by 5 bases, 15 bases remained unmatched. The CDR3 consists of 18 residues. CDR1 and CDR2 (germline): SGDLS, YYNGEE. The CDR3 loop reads CASSTQDRDRGPWETQYF. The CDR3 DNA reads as TGTGCCAGCAGCACCCAAGACCGGGACAGGGGGCCGTGGGAGACCCAGTACTTC.

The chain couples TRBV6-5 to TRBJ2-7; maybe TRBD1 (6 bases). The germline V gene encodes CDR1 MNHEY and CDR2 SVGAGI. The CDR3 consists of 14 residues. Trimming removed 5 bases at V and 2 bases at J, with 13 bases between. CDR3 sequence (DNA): TGTGCCAGCAGTACCCCAGGGGACCCCTACGAGCAGTACGTC. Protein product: CASSTPGDPYEQYV.

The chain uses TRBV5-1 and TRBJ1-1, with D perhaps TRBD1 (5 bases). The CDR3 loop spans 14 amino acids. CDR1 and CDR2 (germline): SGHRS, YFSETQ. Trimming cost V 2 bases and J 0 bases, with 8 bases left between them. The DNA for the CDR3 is TGCGCCAGCAGCTTCGGGGGAATGAACACTGAAGCTTTCTTT. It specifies CASSFGGMNTEAFF. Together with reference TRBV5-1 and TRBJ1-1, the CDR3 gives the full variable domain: KAGVTQTPRYLIKTRGQQVTLSCSPISGHRSVSWYQQTPGQGLQFLFEYFSETQRNKGNFPGRFSGRQFSNSRSEMNVSTLELGDSALYLCASSFGGMNTEAFFGQGTRLTVV.

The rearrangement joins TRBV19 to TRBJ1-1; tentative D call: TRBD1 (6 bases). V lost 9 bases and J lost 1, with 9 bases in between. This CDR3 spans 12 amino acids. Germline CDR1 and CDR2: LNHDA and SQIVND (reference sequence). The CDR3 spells CASWTANTEAFF. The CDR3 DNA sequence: TGTGCCAGCTGGACAGCGAACACTGAAGCTTTCTTT.

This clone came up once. DNA for the CDR3: TGTGCCAGCCACGGAGCAGGGTACGCCGAGCAGTACTTC. This translates into CASHGAGYAEQYF. J is TRBJ2-7 and V is TRBV18, with D possibly matching TRBD1 (5 bases). Germline-derived CDR1 and CDR2 are KGHSH and LQKENI. Trimming shortened V by 8 bases and J by 6 bases, and 17 bases separated the two germline ends. The CDR3 sequence is 13 residues long. Using reference TRBV18 and TRBJ2-7 for the parts outside the CDR3, the full variable domain is NAGVMQNPRHLVRRRGQEARLRCSPMKGHSHVYWYRQLPEEGLKFMVYLQKENIIDESGMPKERFSAEFPKEGPSILRIQQVVRGDSAAYFCASHGAGYAEQYFGPGTRLTVT.

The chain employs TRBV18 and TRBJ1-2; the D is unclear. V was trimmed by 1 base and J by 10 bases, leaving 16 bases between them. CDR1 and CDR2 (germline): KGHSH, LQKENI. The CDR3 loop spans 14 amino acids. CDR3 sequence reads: CASSPRGKPSNYTF. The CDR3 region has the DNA TGTGCCAGCTCACCACGCGGGAAGCCAAGCAACTACACCTTC.

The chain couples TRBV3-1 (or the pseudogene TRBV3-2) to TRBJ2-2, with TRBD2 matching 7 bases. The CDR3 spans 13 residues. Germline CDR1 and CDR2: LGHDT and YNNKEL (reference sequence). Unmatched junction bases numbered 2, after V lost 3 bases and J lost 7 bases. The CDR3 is CASSQGEGGELFF. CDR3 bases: TGTGCCAGCAGCCAGGGGGAGGGCGGGGAGCTGTTTTTT.

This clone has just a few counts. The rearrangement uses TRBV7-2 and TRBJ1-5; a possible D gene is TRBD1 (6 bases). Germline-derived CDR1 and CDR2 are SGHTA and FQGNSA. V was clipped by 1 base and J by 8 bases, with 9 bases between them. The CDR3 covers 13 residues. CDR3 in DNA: TGTGCCAGCAGCTTAGGCCAGGGGAAGCCCCAGCATTTT. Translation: CASSLGQGKPQHF. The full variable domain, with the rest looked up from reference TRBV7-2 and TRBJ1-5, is GAGVSQSPSNKVTEKGKDVELRCDPISGHTALYWYRQSLGQGLEFLIYFQGNSAPDKSGLPSDRFSAERTGGSVSTLTIQRTQQEDSAVYLCASSLGQGKPQHFGDGTRLSIL.

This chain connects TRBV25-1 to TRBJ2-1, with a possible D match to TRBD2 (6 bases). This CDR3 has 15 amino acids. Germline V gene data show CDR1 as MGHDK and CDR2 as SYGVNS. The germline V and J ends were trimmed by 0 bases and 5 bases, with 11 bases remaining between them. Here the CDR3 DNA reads TGTGCCAGCAGTGAATATACTAGCCTAAACAATGAGCAGTTCTTC. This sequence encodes CASSEYTSLNNEQFF.

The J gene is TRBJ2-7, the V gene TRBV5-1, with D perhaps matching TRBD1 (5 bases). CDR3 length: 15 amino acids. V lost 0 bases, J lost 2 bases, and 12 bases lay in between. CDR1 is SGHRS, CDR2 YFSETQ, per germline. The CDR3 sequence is CASSLEGVVTYEQYF. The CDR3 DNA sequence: TGCGCCAGCAGCTTGGAAGGGGTCGTTACCTACGAGCAGTACTTC.

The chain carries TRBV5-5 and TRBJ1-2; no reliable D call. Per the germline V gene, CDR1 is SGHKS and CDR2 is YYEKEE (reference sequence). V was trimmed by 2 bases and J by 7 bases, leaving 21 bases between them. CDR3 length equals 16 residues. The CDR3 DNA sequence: TGTGCCAGCAGCTTTGGGTGGGCCAACCCGATCGGTGGCTACACCTTC. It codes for CASSFGWANPIGGYTF.

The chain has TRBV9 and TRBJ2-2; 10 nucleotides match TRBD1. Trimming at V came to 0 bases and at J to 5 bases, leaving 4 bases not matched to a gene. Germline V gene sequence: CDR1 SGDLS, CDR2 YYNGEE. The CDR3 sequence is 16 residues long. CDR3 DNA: TGTGCCAGCAGCGTAGATGGACAGGGGGTTACCGGGGAGCTGTTTTTT. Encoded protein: CASSVDGQGVTGELFF.

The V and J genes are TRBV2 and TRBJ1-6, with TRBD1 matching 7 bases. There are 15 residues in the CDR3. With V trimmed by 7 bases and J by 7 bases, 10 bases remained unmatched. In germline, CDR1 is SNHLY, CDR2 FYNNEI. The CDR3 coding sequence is TGTGCCAGCATGACCCGACAGGGTCCGAATTCACCCCTCCACTTT. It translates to CASMTRQGPNSPLHF. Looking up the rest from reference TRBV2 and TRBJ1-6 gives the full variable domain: EPEVTQTPSHQVTQMGQEVILRCVPISNHLYFYWYRQILGQKVEFLVSFYNNEISEKSEIFDDQFSVERPDGSNFTLKIRSTKLEDSAMYFCASMTRQGPNSPLHFGNGTRLTVT.

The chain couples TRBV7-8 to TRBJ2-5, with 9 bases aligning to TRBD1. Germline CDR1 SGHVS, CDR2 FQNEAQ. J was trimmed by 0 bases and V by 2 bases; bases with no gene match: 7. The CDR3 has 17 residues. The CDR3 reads CASSLRGQGLYQETQYF. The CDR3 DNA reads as TGTGCCAGCAGCTTAAGGGGACAGGGATTGTACCAAGAGACCCAGTACTTC. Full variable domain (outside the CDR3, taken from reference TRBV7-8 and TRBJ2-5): GAGVSQSPRYKVAKRGQDVALRCDPISGHVSLFWYQQALGQGPEFLTYFQNEAQLDKSGLPSDRFFAERPEGSVSTLKIQRTQQEDSAVYLCASSLRGQGLYQETQYFGPGTRLLVL.

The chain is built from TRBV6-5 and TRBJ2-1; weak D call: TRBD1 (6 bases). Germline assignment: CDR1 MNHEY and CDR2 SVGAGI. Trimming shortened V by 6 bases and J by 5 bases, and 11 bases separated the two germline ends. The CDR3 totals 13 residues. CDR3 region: CASRTTGNNEQFF. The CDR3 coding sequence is TGTGCCAGCAGAACGACAGGTAACAATGAGCAGTTCTTC.

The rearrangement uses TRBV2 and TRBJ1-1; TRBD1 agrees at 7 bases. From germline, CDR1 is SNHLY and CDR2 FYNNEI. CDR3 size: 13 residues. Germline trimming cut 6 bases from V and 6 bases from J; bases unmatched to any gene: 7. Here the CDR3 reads CASSQDRDAEAFF. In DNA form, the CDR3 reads TGTGCCAGCAGCCAAGACAGGGACGCTGAAGCTTTCTTT.

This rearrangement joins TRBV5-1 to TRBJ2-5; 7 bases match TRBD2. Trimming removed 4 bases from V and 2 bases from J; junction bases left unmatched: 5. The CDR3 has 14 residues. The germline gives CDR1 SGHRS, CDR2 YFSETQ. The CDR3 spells CASSRGAGQETQYF. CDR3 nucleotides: TGCGCCAGCAGCCGTGGAGCGGGGCAAGAGACCCAGTACTTC. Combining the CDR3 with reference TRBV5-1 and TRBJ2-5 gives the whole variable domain KAGVTQTPRYLIKTRGQQVTLSCSPISGHRSVSWYQQTPGQGLQFLFEYFSETQRNKGNFPGRFSGRQFSNSRSEMNVSTLELGDSALYLCASSRGAGQETQYFGPGTRLLVL.

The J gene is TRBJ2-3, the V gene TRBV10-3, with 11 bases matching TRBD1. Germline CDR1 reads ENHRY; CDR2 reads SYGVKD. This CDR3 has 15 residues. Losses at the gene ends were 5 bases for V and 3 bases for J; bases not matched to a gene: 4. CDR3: CAISSGQGGTDTQYF. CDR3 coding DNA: TGTGCCATCAGTTCGGGACAGGGGGGGACAGATACGCAGTATTTT.

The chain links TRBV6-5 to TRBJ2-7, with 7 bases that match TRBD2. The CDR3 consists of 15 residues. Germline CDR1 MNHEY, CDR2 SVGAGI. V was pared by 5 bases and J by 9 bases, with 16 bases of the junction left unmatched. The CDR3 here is CASSTRGLIGDAQYV. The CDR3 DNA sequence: TGTGCCAGCAGTACCCGGGGACTAATAGGGGACGCGCAGTACGTC.

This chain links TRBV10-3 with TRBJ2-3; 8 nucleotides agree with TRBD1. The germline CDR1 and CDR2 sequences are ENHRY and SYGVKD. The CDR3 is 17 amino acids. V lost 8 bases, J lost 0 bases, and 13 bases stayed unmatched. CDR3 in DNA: TGTGCCATCCCTCGTCCAGGGGGCGAGTCTAGCACAGATACGCAGTATTTT. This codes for CAIPRPGGESSTDTQYF.

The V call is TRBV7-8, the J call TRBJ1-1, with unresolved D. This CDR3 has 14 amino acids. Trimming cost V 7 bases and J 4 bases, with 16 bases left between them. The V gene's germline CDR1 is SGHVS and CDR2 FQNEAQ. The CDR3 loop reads CASKTGLGGTEAFF. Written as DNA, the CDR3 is TGTGCCAGCAAGACCGGGTTGGGTGGCACTGAAGCTTTCTTT.

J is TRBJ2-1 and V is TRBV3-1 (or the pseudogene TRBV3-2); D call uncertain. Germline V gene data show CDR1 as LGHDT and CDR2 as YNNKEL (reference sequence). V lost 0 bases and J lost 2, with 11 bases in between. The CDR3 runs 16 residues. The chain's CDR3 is CASSQDLAKTYNEQFF. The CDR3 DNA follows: TGTGCCAGCAGCCAAGATCTTGCTAAAACCTACAATGAGCAGTTCTTC.

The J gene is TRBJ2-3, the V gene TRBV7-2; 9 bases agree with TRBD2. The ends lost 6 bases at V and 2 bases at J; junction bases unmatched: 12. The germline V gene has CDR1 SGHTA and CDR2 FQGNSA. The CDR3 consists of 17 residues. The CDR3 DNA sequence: TGTGCCAGCAGACCGGCAGGGCTAGCGGGGAACACAGATACGCAGTATTTT. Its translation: CASRPAGLAGNTDTQYF.